The 7 T cell receptor beta chains presented below share a single source sample, sequenced in a study of radiotherapy plus CTLA-4 blockade in lung cancer. The data were produced by immunoSEQ multiplex PCR, yet TCRdb's version contains in-frame clones alone and is incomplete. This repertoire shows tens of thousands of clones, approximately 79% found once; its top ten account for 7.7%. The sequenced sample was peripheral blood, obtained from a patient treated with radiotherapy plus ipilimumab. Every receptor here comes from a human donor with non-small cell lung cancer who had stable disease on radiotherapy plus ipilimumab.

This clone was seen once. The CDR3 nucleotides are TGTGCCAGCAGCTTAGGTGGGGGGCTGGGCTACGAGCAGTACTTC. It encodes CASSLGGGLGYEQYF. J is TRBJ2-7 and V is TRBV7-9, with D perhaps assigned TRBD1 or TRBD2 (6 bases each). V was pared by 1 base and J by 3 bases, with 13 bases between. CDR3 length: 15 residues. Germline V gene data show CDR1 as SEHNR and CDR2 as FQNEAQ (reference sequence).

This clone occurred a few times. V and J are TRBV5-4 and TRBJ1-3; TRBD1 aligns across 8 bases. The V segment lost 2 bases and the J segment 2 bases; nucleotides outside the gene matches: 0. Germline values: CDR1 SGHNT, CDR2 YYREEE (reference sequence). The CDR3 covers 14 residues. CDR3 DNA sequence: TGTGCCAGCAGCTTACAGGGGGCTGGAAACACCATATATTTT. Residues: CASSLQGAGNTIYF.

This clone was counted only a few times. The V gene is TRBV2, the J gene TRBJ2-5, with D perhaps TRBD1 or TRBD2 (5 bases each). This CDR3 spans 11 amino acids. The V end lost 8 bases, the J end lost 5 bases, and 9 bases lay between the germline ends. From germline, CDR1 is SNHLY and CDR2 FYNNEI. This chain's CDR3 is CASQGGETQYF. In DNA form, the CDR3 reads TGTGCCAGCCAGGGCGGGGAGACCCAGTACTTC.

The gene calls are TRBV9 and TRBJ1-1; D ambiguous. Trimming pared 6 bases from V and 1 base from J, leaving 16 bases between. CDR1 is SGDLS and CDR2 is YYNGEE in the germline V gene. There are 15 residues in the CDR3. Here the CDR3 DNA reads TGTGCCAGCACCGCAGGTGTGGAGTCGAACACTGAAGCTTTCTTT. This encodes CASTAGVESNTEAFF.

V and J are TRBV28 and TRBJ1-6; TRBD1 is a possible D gene (5 bases). CDR3 length equals 17 residues. Germline CDR1 reads MDHEN; CDR2 reads SYDVKM. The ends were cut back, 5 bases at V and 8 bases at J, with 22 bases in the middle. CDR3 bases: TGTGCCAGCAGTGGCGTCATCGGAGGGGTTCGTCATTCACCCCTCCACTTT. Protein: CASSGVIGGVRHSPLHF.

The rearrangement uses TRBV5-4 and TRBJ1-1, with TRBD1 matching over 7 bases. After removal of 9 bases from V and 11 bases from J, the junction contained 16 bases not matched to a gene. Germline V gene data show CDR1 as SGHNT and CDR2 as YYREEE (reference sequence). This CDR3 has 13 amino acids. For the CDR3, the DNA is TGTGCCACACTCGACAGGGATGGAGTGGGGGCTTTCTTT. Encoded protein: CATLDRDGVGAFF.

The chain links TRBV14 to TRBJ1-2; tentative D call: TRBD1 (6 bases). The germline gives CDR1 SGHDN, CDR2 FVKESK. The V end lost 0 bases, the J end lost 0 bases, and 17 bases lay between the germline ends. This CDR3 contains 18 residues. The CDR3, as DNA: TGTGCCAGCAGCCAAGAAGGGCCCTGGGCAGGGGCTAACTATGGCTACACCTTC. Translating gives CASSQEGPWAGANYGYTF.